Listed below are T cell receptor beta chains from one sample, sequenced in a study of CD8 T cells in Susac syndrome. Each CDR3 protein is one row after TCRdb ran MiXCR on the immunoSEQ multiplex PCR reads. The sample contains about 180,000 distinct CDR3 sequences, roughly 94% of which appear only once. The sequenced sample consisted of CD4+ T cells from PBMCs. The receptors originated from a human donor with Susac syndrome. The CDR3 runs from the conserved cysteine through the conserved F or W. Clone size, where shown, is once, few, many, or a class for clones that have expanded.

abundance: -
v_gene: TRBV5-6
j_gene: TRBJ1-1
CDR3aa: CASSTMSVRTEAFF

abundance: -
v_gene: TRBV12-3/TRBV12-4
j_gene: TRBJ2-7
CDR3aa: CASSVGQGEQYF

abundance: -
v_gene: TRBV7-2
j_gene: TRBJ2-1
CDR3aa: CASSLFGDEQFF

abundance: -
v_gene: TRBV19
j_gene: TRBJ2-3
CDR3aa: CASSRPRSDTQYF

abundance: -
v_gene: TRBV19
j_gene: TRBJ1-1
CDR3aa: CASSLYPGQGNTEAFF

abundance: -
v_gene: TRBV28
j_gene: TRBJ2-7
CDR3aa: CASRRQAGAYEQYF

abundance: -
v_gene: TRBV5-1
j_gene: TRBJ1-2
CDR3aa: CASSSGHSNYGYTF

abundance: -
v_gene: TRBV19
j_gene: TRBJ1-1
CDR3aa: CASTIQADTEAFF

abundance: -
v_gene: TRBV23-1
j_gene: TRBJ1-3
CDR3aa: CATGAGGSGNTIYF

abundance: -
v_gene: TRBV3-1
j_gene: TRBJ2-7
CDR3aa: CASSQEGSFYEQYF

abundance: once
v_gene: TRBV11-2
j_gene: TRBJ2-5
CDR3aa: CASSLSVTTQETQYF

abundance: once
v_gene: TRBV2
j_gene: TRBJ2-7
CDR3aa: CASKVGQGIYEQYF

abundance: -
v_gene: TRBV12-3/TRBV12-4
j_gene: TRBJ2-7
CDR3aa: CASSLVRWGGSYEQYF

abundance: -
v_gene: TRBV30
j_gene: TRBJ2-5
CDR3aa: CAWRGGPQETQYF

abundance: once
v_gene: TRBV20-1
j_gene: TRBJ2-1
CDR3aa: CSVTLPGLLRYEQFF

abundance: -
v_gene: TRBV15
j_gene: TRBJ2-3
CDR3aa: CATSRASLTDTQYF

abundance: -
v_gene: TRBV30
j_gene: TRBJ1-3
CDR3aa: CAWSVSGSGNTIYF

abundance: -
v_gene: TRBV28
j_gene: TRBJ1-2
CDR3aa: CASSLQANYGYTF

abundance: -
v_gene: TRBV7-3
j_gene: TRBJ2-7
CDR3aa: CASSVGAVNGYEQYF

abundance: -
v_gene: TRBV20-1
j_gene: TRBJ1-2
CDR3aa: CSAREGEAGYTF

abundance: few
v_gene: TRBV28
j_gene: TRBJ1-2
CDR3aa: CASSLLDSSYGYTF

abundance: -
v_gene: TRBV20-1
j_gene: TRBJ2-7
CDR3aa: CSATKTGQDASEQYF

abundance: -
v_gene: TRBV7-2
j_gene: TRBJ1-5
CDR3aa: CASSWDKNQPQHF

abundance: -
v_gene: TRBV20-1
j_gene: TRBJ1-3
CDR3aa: CSARDPGVSIYF

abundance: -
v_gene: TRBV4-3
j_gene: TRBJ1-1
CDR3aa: CASSQFPGQGTLNTEAFF

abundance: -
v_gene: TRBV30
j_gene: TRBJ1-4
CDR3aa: CAWSVGRSEKLFF

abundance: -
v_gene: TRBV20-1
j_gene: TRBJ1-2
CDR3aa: CSARGGVIDYGYTF

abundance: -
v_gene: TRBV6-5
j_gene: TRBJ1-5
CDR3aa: CASSYNRENQPQHF

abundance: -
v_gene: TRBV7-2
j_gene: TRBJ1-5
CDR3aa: CASSQGVGANQPQHF

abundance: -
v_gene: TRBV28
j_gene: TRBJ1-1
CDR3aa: CASSLYFGGSEAFF

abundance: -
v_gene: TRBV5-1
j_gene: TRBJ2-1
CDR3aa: CASSAGEGSYNEQFF

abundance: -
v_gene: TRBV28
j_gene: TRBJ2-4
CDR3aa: CASSPGTTNFAIAKNIQYF

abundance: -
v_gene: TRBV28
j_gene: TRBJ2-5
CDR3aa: CASSLIAGEETQYF

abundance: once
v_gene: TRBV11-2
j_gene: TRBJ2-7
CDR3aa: CASSSRTSGGYEQYF